This TCR beta chain was recorded in a study of identical twins. Details on this clonotype: What it binds is unknown.

V was pared by 7 bases and J by 2 bases, with 6 bases of the junction left unmatched. The CDR3 is 15 amino acids. TCRdb called the 5' RACE reads again in MiXCR, with one record for every CDR3 protein. The sample carries 200,000 to 250,000 distinct CDR3 sequences, about 7% recorded once. Broader study findings: In drawing conclusions, the study used cross-sectional statistical analysis and did not follow the same donors. With abundant cord blood beta clonotypes, insertions were fewer; memory repertoires showed no such pattern.

These data also featured in a second study, about yellow fever vaccine responses in identical twins.

Sequenced input: memory (CD45RO+) T cells sorted from blood. The chain links TRBV12-3 or TRBV12-4 to TRBJ2-3; 10 nucleotides line up with TRBD2. This clonotype was sampled from a woman aged 18-29 years in good health. The CDR3, as DNA: TGTGCCAGCAACCTAGCGGGGGCCCTCACAGATACGCAGTATTTT. The encoded protein is CASNLAGALTDTQYF.